This TCR beta chain was recorded in a study of blood T cells in healthy people across ages. As for the study in general: For every two T cells, template switching captured about one barcoded beta molecule. Findings and limits, study-wide: Versus aged donors, long-lived donors had higher diversity and more naive CD4+ cells.

Trimming removed 0 bases from V and 9 bases from J, with 19 bases in between. Per germline, CDR1 SGHRS and CDR2 YFSETQ. The CDR3 totals 15 residues. Per sample, extraction of total RNA gave at least 5.5 micrograms in every case. The authors ran a second PCR of about 7 to 12 cycles using a sample-barcoded 5' primer and a J-beta primer mix. Each cDNA molecule was tagged by a template-switch adaptor with 12 random nucleotides. TCRdb used MiXCR to reprocess the 5' RACE reads, holding one entry per CDR3 protein. The sample yields hundreds of thousands of distinct CDR3 sequences, 58% seen once. The table lists this clonotype with a few counts. The antigen is undetermined.

The sequencing sample was made of blood. The J gene is TRBJ2-7, the V gene TRBV5-1; D is tentatively TRBD1 or TRBD2 (5 bases each). This TCR came from a man aged 25 to 40 in good health. The CDR3 DNA reads as TGCGCCAGCAGCTTGGTGGGGGACCCCTACGAGCGGCAGTACTTC. It is translated as CASSLVGDPYERQYF.